This T cell receptor (beta chain) was obtained from a study of control samples from healthy donors and cancer patients. Data came from immunoSEQ multiplex PCR; TCRdb stores just in-frame clones and leaves some out. The sample records 400,000 to 450,000 clones, around nine tenths being singletons. On this clone itself: Other DNA sequences in the same sample also yield this CDR3.

There are 13 residues in the CDR3. CDR1 and CDR2 (germline): SGHRS, YFSETQ. The V gene lost 5 bases and the J gene lost 5 bases, with 13 bases spanning the gap. Sequenced sample: PBMCs. The chain links TRBV5-1 to TRBJ1-2; TRBD1 might be the D (5 bases). This TCR was sampled from a man aged 40-55 years with head and neck cancer. This CDR3 is CASSLDSGYGYTF. CDR3 DNA sequence: TGCGCCAGCAGTTTAGATTCAGGGTATGGCTACACCTTC.